Following are 27 T cell receptor beta chains from one sample sequenced in a study of Ad26.COV2.S vaccination and SARS-CoV-2 variants. Treatment of the sample: approximately 18 received Ad26.COV2.S at low or high dose, single or two shots; about five received placebo; per-sample allocation not given. Specimens were obtained on day 63 following the first vaccine or placebo injection. Using immunoSEQ multiplex PCR, the repertoire was profiled, and TCRdb retains in-frame clones only, with some absent. The table includes just under 250,000 clones, over 75% detected once. Here the sequenced sample was peripheral blood, taken in a trial of Ad26.COV2.S vaccine versus placebo. The receptors derive from a person aged 18-65 years who received the Ad26.COV2.S COVID-19 vaccine or a placebo.

The V call is TRBV2, the J call TRBJ2-7; D remains ambiguous. The CDR3 runs to 13 residues. The V and J ends lost 10 bases and 1 base respectively, with 14 bases between them. CDR1 and CDR2 from the germline V gene are SNHLY and FYNNEI. This CDR3 reads CATLEKVSYEQYF. In DNA, the CDR3 is TGTGCCACCTTAGAGAAGGTATCCTACGAGCAGTACTTC.

The chain carries TRBV3-1 (or the pseudogene TRBV3-2) and TRBJ2-7; D is undetermined. This CDR3 is 14 amino acids long. Germline V lookup: CDR1 LGHDT, CDR2 YNNKEL (reference sequence). V was clipped by 2 bases and J by 6 bases, with 14 bases between them. The CDR3 loop is CASSQSPASSEQYF. CDR3 DNA: TGTGCCAGCAGCCAATCCCCTGCGAGCTCCGAGCAGTACTTC.

The chain joins TRBV9 to TRBJ2-7, with 10 bases lining up with TRBD1. Germline V gene lookup returns CDR1 SGDLS and CDR2 YYNGEE. The CDR3 length is 15 residues. J lost 3 bases, V lost 3 bases, and 6 bases had no gene match. As DNA, the CDR3 is TGTGCCAGCAGCGCAATGACAGGGGGCCTCTACGAGCAGTACTTC. It translates to CASSAMTGGLYEQYF.

The chain employs TRBV7-8 and TRBJ2-5, with 10 positions matching TRBD2. CDR3 length: 20 residues. Germline V gene data show CDR1 as SGHVS and CDR2 as FQNEAQ. The V gene end was trimmed by 4 bases and the J gene end by 3 bases; junction bases not matched to a gene: 20. CDR3 amino acids: CASSWLLRLAGLNEKETQYF. The CDR3 region has the DNA TGTGCCAGCAGCTGGCTTCTAAGACTAGCGGGCCTTAATGAAAAAGAGACCCAGTACTTC. The variable domain in full, with the rest retrieved from reference TRBV7-8 and TRBJ2-5, is GAGVSQSPRYKVAKRGQDVALRCDPISGHVSLFWYQQALGQGPEFLTYFQNEAQLDKSGLPSDRFFAERPEGSVSTLKIQRTQQEDSAVYLCASSWLLRLAGLNEKETQYFGPGTRLLVL.

The J gene is TRBJ2-7, the V gene TRBV5-6, with D unresolved. Germline CDR1 is SGHDT and CDR2 is YYEEEE. V shed 0 bases and J shed 3 bases, with 10 bases lying between them. The CDR3 has 14 amino acids. The CDR3: CASSLELAGYEQYF. In DNA form, the CDR3 reads TGTGCCAGCAGCTTGGAGTTGGCCGGCTACGAGCAGTACTTC.

This chain joins TRBV27 and TRBJ2-3; unclear D gene. Germline V CDR1 and CDR2: MNHEY, SMNVEV (reference sequence). Trimming stripped 3 bases from V and 1 base from J, with 11 bases between. The CDR3 is 15 residues long. The CDR3 DNA reads as TGTGCCAGCAGTTTTTCCCAATGGGGCACAGATACGCAGTATTTT. Amino acid sequence: CASSFSQWGTDTQYF.

This chain uses TRBV20-1 with TRBJ1-1; unclear D gene. This CDR3 is 10 amino acids long. V was pared by 3 bases and J by 7 bases, with 6 bases between. CDR1 DFQATT and CDR2 SNEGSKA come from the germline V gene (reference sequence). The CDR3 sequence is CSARGIEAFF. For the CDR3, the DNA is TGCAGTGCTAGGGGGATTGAAGCTTTCTTT.

This sequence joins TRBV28 and TRBJ2-3; TRBD1 might be the D (6 bases). CDR1 is MDHEN and CDR2 is SYDVKM in the germline V gene. The CDR3 has 13 residues. The V end was cut by 7 bases, the J end by 3 bases, with 11 bases between. Written as DNA, the CDR3 is TGTGCCAGCATTCCGGGACATACAGATACGCAGTATTTT. Its translation: CASIPGHTDTQYF.

The chain combines TRBV7-2 with TRBJ1-3; tentatively, D is TRBD1 (5 bases). The germline V and J ends were trimmed by 2 bases and 2 bases, with 10 bases remaining between them. This CDR3 has 15 amino acids. The germline V gene has CDR1 SGHTA and CDR2 FQGNSA. The CDR3 spells CASSLWGGTGNTIYF. CDR3 nucleotides: TGTGCCAGCAGCTTATGGGGGGGGACTGGAAACACCATATATTTT.

The chain is built from TRBV18 and TRBJ2-7; 9 nucleotides align to TRBD1. Per germline, CDR1 KGHSH and CDR2 LQKENI. Trimming took 5 bases from V and 1 from J; bases not matched to a gene: 6. The CDR3 consists of 15 residues. The chain's CDR3 is CASSYSGTGSYEQYF. The CDR3 nucleotides read TGTGCCAGCTCATACTCCGGGACAGGGTCCTACGAGCAGTACTTC.

The chain employs TRBV29-1 and TRBJ1-2; the D gene is possibly TRBD1 (6 bases). Germline CDR1 SQVTM, CDR2 ANQGSEA. This CDR3 has 15 amino acids. V shed 0 bases and J shed 8 bases, with 19 bases lying between them. CDR3 in DNA: TGCAGCGTTGAAGATCGACAAACAGGGACGGGGGGCTACACCTTC. It translates to CSVEDRQTGTGGYTF. Complete variable domain (other parts from reference TRBV29-1 and TRBJ1-2): SAVISQKPSRDICQRGTSLTIQCQVDSQVTMMFWYRQQPGQSLTLIATANQGSEATYESGFVIDKFPISRPNLTFSTLTVSNMSPEDSSIYLCSVEDRQTGTGGYTFGSGTRLTVV.

The V call is TRBV5-8, the J call TRBJ2-5, with a weak D call TRBD2 (5 bases). This CDR3 comprises 15 residues. The ends were cut back, 5 bases at V and 5 bases at J, with 19 bases in the middle. From germline, CDR1 is SGHTS and CDR2 YDEGEE. CDR3 sequence: CASRRSGSSGETQYF. The CDR3 nucleotides read TGTGCCAGCAGGCGCTCTGGCAGCTCGGGGGAGACCCAGTACTTC.

This clone has only one observation. The chain recombines TRBV5-4 with TRBJ2-1; 8 nucleotides align to TRBD1. The CDR3 spans 15 residues. Trimming removed 2 bases from V and 8 bases from J; junction bases left unmatched: 9. Germline loops: CDR1 SGHNT, CDR2 YYREEE (reference sequence). This CDR3 is CASSFRRQGLHEQFF. CDR3 coding DNA: TGTGCCAGCAGCTTTCGAAGACAGGGGCTTCATGAGCAGTTCTTC.

V is TRBV15 and J is TRBJ2-7; 9 bases line up with TRBD1. J gave up 4 bases and V 0 bases, and 4 bases lay outside the gene matches. The germline gives CDR1 LNHNV, CDR2 YYDKDF (reference sequence). The CDR3 extends over 15 amino acids. The CDR3 nucleotides read TGTGCCACCAGCAGAGAGGAGACAGGGGGGTACGAGCAGTACTTC. Its protein is CATSREETGGYEQYF.

A few counts support this clone. This chain links TRBV6-5 with TRBJ2-2; the D is unclear. The CDR3 sequence is 14 residues long. V was clipped by 6 bases and J by 3 bases, with 11 bases between them. Germline V gene sequence: CDR1 MNHEY, CDR2 SVGAGI. CDR3 sequence (DNA): TGTGCCAGCAGATCCGGGCCGGACACCGGGGAGCTGTTTTTT. Translating gives CASRSGPDTGELFF.

The V and J genes are TRBV6-5 and TRBJ2-7; D is undetermined. Between the trimmed V and J ends, which lost 0 bases and 0 bases, there was a span of 9 bases. Germline V gene data show CDR1 as MNHEY and CDR2 as SVGAGI. This CDR3 region has 15 residues. The CDR3 sequence is CASSYSSEVSYEQYF. Here the CDR3 DNA reads TGTGCCAGCAGTTACTCCTCAGAGGTCTCCTACGAGCAGTACTTC.

This clone was observed a single time. This chain uses TRBV6-2 or TRBV6-3 with TRBJ1-2, with D perhaps matching TRBD1 (6 bases). The V end lost 5 bases, the J end lost 0 bases, and 16 bases lay between the germline ends. Germline V lookup: CDR1 MNHEY, CDR2 SVGEGT. This CDR3 region has 16 residues. The CDR3 bases are TGTGCCAGCAGTCCCTCAGGGGTGGTTACTAACTATGGCTACACCTTC. Protein sequence: CASSPSGVVTNYGYTF.

This clone occurred a few times. This chain uses TRBV6-6 with TRBJ2-7, with D hard to call. The CDR3 extends over 12 amino acids. With 7 bases removed from V and 5 bases from J, the gap between germline ends came to 12 bases. Germline V gene data show CDR1 as MNHNY and CDR2 as SVGAGI (reference sequence). The CDR3 nucleotides are TGTGCCAGCACCACTTCGCGCGACGAGCAGTACTTC. This sequence encodes CASTTSRDEQYF.

This chain links TRBV28 with TRBJ1-1, with 7 nucleotides matching TRBD1. V trimming: 5 bases; J trimming: 11 bases; junction bases outside the gene matches: 17. Germline V lookup: CDR1 MDHEN, CDR2 SYDVKM. The CDR3 consists of 15 residues. The CDR3 coding sequence is TGTGCCAGCAGTCCGCAACAGGGGTTTCATTATTTGGCTTTCTTT. It specifies CASSPQQGFHYLAFF.

The V call is TRBV5-4, the J call TRBJ2-7; the D call may be TRBD1 or TRBD2 (6 bases each). V was shortened by 3 bases and J by 6 bases, with 16 bases between the two germline ends. Germline lookup yields CDR1 SGHNT and CDR2 YYREEE (reference sequence). The CDR3 runs to 14 residues. CDR3 residues: CASSWGPMGGEQYF. CDR3 DNA sequence: TGTGCCAGCAGCTGGGGGCCGATGGGGGGCGAGCAGTACTTC.

This sequence joins TRBV3-1 (or the pseudogene TRBV3-2) and TRBJ2-7, with D perhaps matching TRBD1 (6 bases). Germline V CDR1 and CDR2: LGHDT, YNNKEL (reference sequence). With 3 bases removed from V and 1 base from J, the gap between germline ends came to 10 bases. This CDR3 comprises 14 residues. This chain's CDR3 is CASSQSGQSYEQYF. CDR3 sequence (DNA): TGTGCCAGCAGCCAGTCTGGACAGTCCTACGAGCAGTACTTC.

The rearrangement uses TRBV5-1 and TRBJ1-1, with a tentative D call TRBD1 (5 bases). Germline V gene sequence: CDR1 SGHRS, CDR2 YFSETQ. This CDR3 comprises 14 residues. V lost 1 base and J lost 4, with 11 bases in between. The CDR3 loop reads CASSLMGQLTEAFF. The CDR3 DNA reads as TGCGCCAGCAGCTTGATGGGGCAGCTCACTGAAGCTTTCTTT.

The chain employs TRBV9 and TRBJ1-1; D gene unclear. The CDR3 is made up of 15 amino acids. Germline CDR1 reads SGDLS; CDR2 reads YYNGEE. V lost 0 bases and J 0 bases, leaving 9 bases between the germline ends. CDR3 coding DNA: TGTGCCAGCAGCGTAGGTGGCAGCATGAACACTGAAGCTTTCTTT. Translated: CASSVGGSMNTEAFF.

The rearrangement links TRBV5-1 to TRBJ1-2; D ambiguous. The V end lost 0 bases, the J end lost 8 bases, and 14 bases lay between the germline ends. Germline V gene data show CDR1 as SGHRS and CDR2 as YFSETQ. The CDR3 has 14 amino acids. The CDR3 nucleotides read TGCGCCAGCAGCTTGGCCGGGGTCGACTGGGGCTACACCTTC. As protein: CASSLAGVDWGYTF.

The V call is TRBV19, the J call TRBJ1-1, with 9 bases aligning to TRBD1. Germline-derived CDR1 and CDR2 are LNHDA and SQIVND (reference sequence). V lost 3 bases to trimming and J lost 7 bases; unmatched junction nucleotides: 9. This CDR3 has 15 amino acids. CDR3 sequence reads: CASSIGGQGWSEAFF. CDR3 nucleotides: TGTGCCAGTAGTATTGGTGGACAGGGGTGGAGTGAAGCTTTCTTT.

The chain combines TRBV5-4 with TRBJ2-5; TRBD2 matches at 7 bases. V lost 4 bases and J lost 1; bases outside the gene matches: 10. This CDR3 spans 16 amino acids. Per the germline V gene, CDR1 is SGHNT and CDR2 is YYREEE (reference sequence). DNA of the CDR3: TGTGCCAGCAGCCTATCAGCGGGATCGGCCCAAGAGACCCAGTACTTC. It encodes CASSLSAGSAQETQYF.

J is TRBJ1-2 and V is TRBV4-1; D not certain. Germline CDR1 MGHRA, CDR2 YSYEKL. This CDR3 contains 17 residues. The V and J ends lost 0 bases and 6 bases respectively, with 20 bases between them. The CDR3 region is CASSQDFSGVRWNGYTF. The CDR3 DNA reads as TGCGCCAGCAGCCAAGATTTCTCAGGTGTACGGTGGAATGGCTACACCTTC.